Each of the 17 T cell receptor beta chains below was sequenced from the same sample in a study of blood T cell repertoires in COVID-19. The repertoire was sequenced with immunoSEQ multiplex PCR; TCRdb's copy has only in-frame clones and lacks some. The data show 160,000 or so clones, 81% seen once. The sample consisted of peripheral blood. Receptor source: a man between 60 and 70 years old with active or convalescent COVID-19.

The V and J genes are TRBV7-3 and TRBJ2-3; the D is unclear. This CDR3 region has 15 residues. Between the trimmed V and J ends, which lost 5 bases and 1 base, there was a span of 13 bases. Germline CDR1 is SGHTA and CDR2 is FQGTGA. The CDR3 sequence is CASSLLTHRTDTQYF. Written as DNA, the CDR3 is TGTGCCAGCAGCCTCCTGACACATCGCACAGATACGCAGTATTTT.

In its sample, this clone was seen once. V usage is TRBV6-5 and J usage is TRBJ1-2; 7 bases agree with TRBD1. The CDR3 is 14 amino acids. With 0 bases clipped from V and 7 bases from J, the junction kept 5 bases outside the gene matches. In germline, CDR1 is MNHEY, CDR2 SVGAGI. The CDR3, as DNA: TGTGCCAGCAGTTACTCGACAGGGATGTTTGGCTACACCTTC. Translating gives CASSYSTGMFGYTF.

V is TRBV5-1 and J is TRBJ1-3; D ambiguous. Trimming pared 0 bases from V and 3 bases from J, leaving 10 bases between. CDR1 and CDR2 from the germline V gene are SGHRS and YFSETQ. The CDR3 totals 15 residues. For the CDR3, the DNA is TGCGCCAGCAGCTTGGCCGCCGGGGTTGGAAACACCATATATTTT. It specifies CASSLAAGVGNTIYF.

The rearrangement links TRBV5-8 to TRBJ1-4; D possibly corresponds to TRBD1 (6 bases). This CDR3 is 17 amino acids long. CDR1 and CDR2 from the germline V gene are SGHTS and YDEGEE. With 4 bases removed from V and 13 bases from J, the gap between germline ends came to 29 bases. CDR3 residues: CASSPFPTPGHPTRLFF. As DNA, the CDR3 is TGTGCCAGCAGCCCATTTCCGACACCGGGACACCCCACGAGACTGTTTTTT.

This chain connects TRBV6-2 or TRBV6-3 to TRBJ2-5, with 9 bases that match TRBD2. The CDR3 extends over 15 amino acids. Trimming at V came to 2 bases and at J to 5 bases, leaving 6 bases not matched to a gene. Germline V gene data show CDR1 as MNHEY and CDR2 as SVGEGT. The CDR3 region has the DNA TGTGCCAGCAGTTACGGGCGGGGGGGCCTGGAGACCCAGTACTTC. Residues: CASSYGRGGLETQYF.

V gene TRBV5-8 combines with J gene TRBJ1-5, with D maybe TRBD1 (5 bases). Trimming removed 5 bases from V and 4 bases from J, with 19 bases in between. Germline V gives CDR1 SGHTS, CDR2 YDEGEE. This CDR3 region has 16 residues. The CDR3 region has the DNA TGTGCCAGCAGTCAGACCGGGCGGGGGAAAAATCAGCCCCAGCATTTT. Translation gives CASSQTGRGKNQPQHF.

In its sample, this clone was seen once. The chain links TRBV27 to TRBJ2-2; D remains unclear. The germline CDR1 and CDR2 sequences are MNHEY and SMNVEV (reference sequence). The CDR3 totals 13 residues. V lost 1 base to trimming and J lost 4 bases, with 4 bases between them. CDR3 sequence (DNA): TGTGCCAGCAGTTTATGGCTCACCGGGGAGCTGTTTTTT. Residues: CASSLWLTGELFF.

The chain couples TRBV12-3 or TRBV12-4 to TRBJ1-6, with a weak D call TRBD1 (5 bases). The CDR3 length is 13 residues. Between the trimmed V and J ends, which lost 7 bases and 9 bases, there was a span of 13 bases. The CDR3: CASTRVASSPLHF. The CDR3 DNA reads TGTGCCAGCACCAGGGTGGCAAGTTCACCCCTCCACTTT.

The rearrangement joins TRBV5-4 to TRBJ2-7, with 10 positions matching TRBD2. The trim removed 4 bases at V and 0 bases at J, leaving 7 bases unmatched. Germline assignment: CDR1 SGHNT and CDR2 YYREEE (reference sequence). The CDR3 spans 16 residues. In DNA, the CDR3 is TGTGCCAGCAGCCCCGCCCGGACTAGCGGCTCCTACGAGCAGTACTTC. Amino acids: CASSPARTSGSYEQYF.

The J gene is TRBJ2-5, the V gene TRBV6-1; D gene unclear. V lost 3 bases and J 5 bases, leaving 10 bases between the germline ends. Looked up from germline, CDR1 is MNHNS and CDR2 is SASEGT. The CDR3 covers 13 residues. The DNA of the CDR3 is TGTGCCAGCAGTGATCTAGTCCGGGAGACCCAGTACTTC. This codes for CASSDLVRETQYF.

This chain connects TRBV11-2 to TRBJ1-2, with D perhaps matching TRBD1 (5 bases). V was pared by 1 base and J by 2 bases, with 11 bases between. This CDR3 region has 15 residues. CDR1 is SGHAT, CDR2 FQNNGV, per germline. In DNA, the CDR3 is TGTGCCAGCAGCTTAGGCGGGGCACTAAACTATGGCTACACCTTC. This sequence encodes CASSLGGALNYGYTF. The whole variable domain, filled in from reference TRBV11-2 and TRBJ1-2, reads EAGVAQSPRYKIIEKRQSVAFWCNPISGHATLYWYQQILGQGPKLLIQFQNNGVVDDSQLPKDRFSAERLKGVDSTLKIQPAKLEDSAVYLCASSLGGALNYGYTFGSGTRLTVV.

The rearrangement uses TRBV7-3 and TRBJ2-7; 8 bases align to TRBD1. The germline V gene has CDR1 SGHTA and CDR2 FQGTGA. The CDR3 is made up of 15 amino acids. J gave up 2 bases and V 3 bases, and 6 bases lay outside the gene matches. The CDR3 is CASSFGQGMAYEQYF. CDR3 nucleotides: TGTGCCAGCAGCTTCGGACAGGGTATGGCCTACGAGCAGTACTTC.

This chain links TRBV6-5 with TRBJ1-1, with D uncertain. The germline gives CDR1 MNHEY, CDR2 SVGAGI. The V end lost 7 bases, the J end lost 4 bases, and 13 bases lay between the germline ends. The CDR3 contains 13 residues. The CDR3 region is CASTTPGGTEAFF. The CDR3 DNA follows: TGTGCCAGCACGACCCCCGGAGGCACTGAAGCTTTCTTT.

The chain uses TRBV7-2 and TRBJ1-2, with 11 bases identical to TRBD1. The J segment lost 3 bases and the V segment lost 1 base, leaving 13 bases of the junction unmatched. Germline V gene data show CDR1 as SGHTA and CDR2 as FQGNSA. The CDR3 consists of 19 residues. The CDR3 region is CASSLEVVGRGQGDYGYTF. The CDR3 DNA reads as TGTGCCAGCAGCTTAGAAGTAGTCGGGAGGGGACAGGGGGACTATGGCTACACCTTC.

This clone came up a few times. The chain employs TRBV9 and TRBJ1-2; no definite D call. Germline assignment: CDR1 SGDLS and CDR2 YYNGEE. CDR3 length: 17 residues. Trimming took 3 bases from V and 0 from J, leaving 18 bases between them. CDR3 nucleotides: TGTGCCAGCAGCGGATCCATGTTCCGGTCGACTAACTATGGCTACACCTTC. Encoded protein: CASSGSMFRSTNYGYTF.

In DNA, the CDR3 is TGTGCCAGCAATCCCGGGACAGTGAACACCGGGGAGCTGTTTTTT. Translating gives CASNPGTVNTGELFF. V is TRBV5-4 and J is TRBJ2-2; TRBD1 agrees at 7 bases. Germline loops: CDR1 SGHNT, CDR2 YYREEE (reference sequence). With 6 bases clipped from V and 1 base from J, the junction kept 6 bases outside the gene matches. This CDR3 spans 15 amino acids.

The V call is TRBV4-2, the J call TRBJ2-7; the match to TRBD2 covers 11 bases. This CDR3 has 15 residues. Trimming took 3 bases from V and 4 from J; bases not matched to a gene: 5. Germline V CDR1 and CDR2: LGHNA, YNFKEQ. CDR3 DNA: TGTGCCAGCAGCCAGGATAGCGGGGGGGCTTACGAGCAGTACTTC. Protein sequence: CASSQDSGGAYEQYF.